Listed below are T cell receptor beta chains from one sample, sequenced in a study of PD-1 blockade in classical Hodgkin lymphoma. The method was immunoSEQ multiplex PCR; TCRdb's version includes in-frame clones alone and lacks a portion of them. This table holds around 6,000 clones, around three quarters found once. The input for sequencing was peripheral blood mononuclear cells (PBMCs), taken at baseline. The receptors derive from a human donor with classical Hodgkin lymphoma. Each CDR3 is given with its conserved first and last residue. D genes are given only for firm matches. Clone size is given for some rows only: seen once, a few or many times, or a class if the clone is expanded.

>TRBD2|TRBV11-2|once|TRBJ2-5
TGTGCCAGCAGCCACAACCCTAGCGGGAGGGGTCTGGGGGACCAGTACTTC
CASSHNPSGRGLGDQYF
>TRBD1|TRBV6-1|NA|TRBJ2-1
TGTGCCAGCAGTTCCCAAGACAGGGTCCATGAGCAGTTCTTC
CASSSQDRVHEQFF
>TRBD2|TRBV2|NA|TRBJ2-5
TGTGCCATCGTAGCGGGAGCGGAGGAGACCCAGTACTTC
CAIVAGAEETQYF
>TRBD1|TRBV7-3|few|TRBJ2-1
TGTGCCAGCAGCTTAGTTTTCGGGACAGGAGGTTCCTACAATGAGCAGTTCTTC
CASSLVFGTGGSYNEQFF
>TRBD1|TRBV28|NA|TRBJ1-2
TGTGCCAGCAGTTCGGACAGGGTTTATGGCTACACCTTC
CASSSDRVYGYTF
>NA|TRBV5-1|NA|TRBJ1-4
TGCGCCAGCAGCCGAACCGCGGAGTTTGAAAAACTGTTTTTT
CASSRTAEFEKLFF
>NA|TRBV6-1|few|TRBJ1-1
TGTGCCAGCAGTGAAGAGGCTCACCTTGGGGCTTTCTTT
CASSEEAHLGAFF
>NA|TRBV7-6|medium-sized|TRBJ2-1
TGTGCCAGCAGCTTAGGACCCGACAATGAGCAGTTCTTC
CASSLGPDNEQFF
>NA|TRBV10-3|NA|TRBJ1-2
TGTGCCATCAGTCCCCGGGAGGGAAGGGGAAGCTATGGCTACACCTTC
CAISPREGRGSYGYTF
>NA|TRBV23-1|NA|TRBJ1-5
TGCGCCAGCAGACTTGATCAAGATCATAATACGGGAAGCTCCATGGGCAATCAGCCCCAGCATTTT
CASRLDQDHNTGSSMGNQPQHF
>TRBD1|TRBV7-7|hyperexpanded|TRBJ2-1
TGTGCTAGCAGCTTAGACAGGGGGCCTGCGAATGAGCAGTTCTTC
CASSLDRGPANEQFF
>TRBD1|TRBV7-3|NA|TRBJ1-2
TGTGCCAGCAGCTTAAAATTGGGTCTGGGACAGGGGGCATGGGGCTACACCTTC
CASSLKLGLGQGAWGYTF
>NA|TRBV7-2|NA|TRBJ1-1
TGTGCCAGCAGCTTTTTCCCGAGTCAAGTGAACACTGAAGCTTTCTTT
CASSFFPSQVNTEAFF
>TRBD1|TRBV6-4|NA|TRBJ2-2
TGTGCCAGCAGTCCGGGACAGGGGAGCACCGGGGAGCTGTTTTTT
CASSPGQGSTGELFF
>NA|TRBV19|NA|TRBJ1-5
TGTGCCAGTAGTTACCAACGCCAGCCCCAGCATTTT
CASSYQRQPQHF
>NA|TRBV5-1|NA|TRBJ2-7
TGCGCCAGCAGCCAGGATACCTACGAGCAGTACTTC
CASSQDTYEQYF
>TRBD2|TRBV4-1|NA|TRBJ2-7
TGCGCCAGCAGCCCCCTACCGGGCGGGAGGGCCGCCCTCGAGCAGTACTTC
CASSPLPGGRAALEQYF
>TRBD2|TRBV30|NA|TRBJ2-4
TGTGCCTGGACTAGCGGGAATATTCAGTACTTC
CAWTSGNIQYF
>TRBD2|TRBV7-7|NA|TRBJ2-5
TGTGCTAGCAGCGCAGGACTAGCGGGAGTCGCCCAAGAGACCCAGTACTTC
CASSAGLAGVAQETQYF
>TRBD2|TRBV4-2|NA|TRBJ2-1
TGTGCCAGCAGCCCTGGAGATAGCGGGAGATGGGGGGTCACCTACAATGAGCAGTTCTTC
CASSPGDSGRWGVTYNEQFF
>NA|TRBV6-5|once|TRBJ2-5
TGTGCCAGCAGTTACTCTGGACTCCTGGGAGAGACCCAGTACTTC
CASSYSGLLGETQYF
>NA|TRBV5-1|NA|TRBJ1-1
TGCGCCAGCAGCTGGACGGGCGCTCGGGAAGCTTTCTTT
CASSWTGAREAFF
>NA|TRBV15|NA|TRBJ2-1
TGTGCCACCAGCAGAGAGGATAATAGCGGCTACAATGAGCAGTTCTTC
CATSREDNSGYNEQFF
>NA|TRBV5-5|NA|TRBJ2-1
TGTGCCAGCAGCTTGGGGTCCAGGGGGGCCTACAATGAGCAGTTCTTC
CASSLGSRGAYNEQFF
>NA|TRBV28|NA|TRBJ2-3
TGTGCCAGCAGCCAAACGGGGCGCGGGGTGGGCACAGATACGCAGTATTTT
CASSQTGRGVGTDTQYF
>TRBD1|TRBV11-1|once|TRBJ1-1
TGTGCCAGCAGCTTAGACAGGGGGGACACTGAAGCTTTCTTT
CASSLDRGDTEAFF
>TRBD2|TRBV10-1|NA|TRBJ2-3
TGCGCCAGCAGTCTAGGACTAGCGGGGCCCACAGATACGCAGTATTTT
CASSLGLAGPTDTQYF
>NA|TRBV13|once|TRBJ1-5
TGTGCCAGCAGCTTAGACCCGGGACCCGGAGGGGATAGCAATCAGCCCCAGCATTTT
CASSLDPGPGGDSNQPQHF
>NA|TRBV6-1|NA|TRBJ2-7
TGTGCCAGCAGTGAGCTAAAAAGCTCCTACGAGCAGTACTTC
CASSELKSSYEQYF
>NA|TRBV7-9|NA|TRBJ1-1
TGTGCCAGCAGCTTAGGGACAGCCGATATCGATGAAGCTTTCTTT
CASSLGTADIDEAFF
>TRBD1|TRBV29-1|NA|TRBJ1-2
TGCAGCGTTGAAAAGCGGGACAGCTTCTATGGCTACACCTTC
CSVEKRDSFYGYTF
>NA|TRBV28|NA|TRBJ2-7
TGTGCCAGCGGTTTCCCACAGTACTTC
CASGFPQYF
>NA|TRBV10-1|NA|TRBJ2-1
TGCGCCAGCGGCTCGAGCTCCTACAATGAGCAGTTCTTC
CASGSSSYNEQFF
>TRBD1|TRBV7-9|few|TRBJ1-1
TGTGCCAGCAGCTTAGTCAGGACAGGGGGTACTGAAGCTTTCTTT
CASSLVRTGGTEAFF
>NA|TRBV20-1|NA|TRBJ1-1
TGCAGGGGGGGCCGGGGCACTGAAGCTTTCTTT
CRGGRGTEAFF
>TRBD1|TRBV7-2|NA|TRBJ1-6
TGTGCCAGCACCCTAGGAGGGACAGGGAAGTCACCCCTCCACTTT
CASTLGGTGKSPLHF
>TRBD2|TRBV6-1|NA|TRBJ2-7
TGTGCCATCAGTGAGGCCCGGACTAGCGCTCGGGAGCAGTACTTC
CAISEARTSAREQYF
>NA|TRBV5-1|large|TRBJ2-2
TGCGCCAGCAGCTTGCAGGAGAACACCGGGGAGCTGTTTTTT
CASSLQENTGELFF
>NA|TRBV5-4|NA|TRBJ1-5
TGTGCCAGCAGCTTCGGCAATCAGCCCCAGCATTTT
CASSFGNQPQHF
>TRBD1|TRBV10-1|few|TRBJ2-7
TGCGCCAGCCAAGACTCCGGGACAGGCGCCTACGAGCAGTACTTC
CASQDSGTGAYEQYF
>NA|TRBV6-4|NA|TRBJ2-7
TGTGCCAGCAGTGAATACGTGGGAGAATCCTACGAGCAGTACTTC
CASSEYVGESYEQYF
>NA|TRBV10-1|NA|TRBJ2-1
TGCGCCAGCAGTTCAGGCAGCTCCTACAATGAGCAGTTCTTC
CASSSGSSYNEQFF
>NA|TRBV29-1|NA|TRBJ2-1
TGCAGCGAGGGGGGGGGCTCCTACAATGAGCAGTTCTTC
CSEGGGSYNEQFF
>NA|TRBV7-2|NA|TRBJ2-1
TGTGCCAGCAGCTATGTAAGCAACACCTACAATGAGCAGTTCTTC
CASSYVSNTYNEQFF
>TRBD1|TRBV29-1|NA|TRBJ2-5
TGCAGCGTGCGACAGGGACAAGAGACCCAGTACTTC
CSVRQGQETQYF
>NA|TRBV5-1|NA|TRBJ2-1
TGCGCCAGCAGCCCGGAAACACACAGTGAGCAGTTCTTC
CASSPETHSEQFF